This passage covers 30 T cell receptor beta chains from one sample sequenced in a study of blood T cells in healthy people across ages. Combining a sample-barcoded 5' primer with a J-beta primer mix, a second PCR ran for about 7 to 12 cycles. TCRdb called the 5' RACE reads again in MiXCR, with one record for every CDR3 protein. The table lists under 2 million distinct CDR3 sequences, roughly 32% of them singletons. The sequencing input was blood. The receptor set was obtained from a woman younger than 45 in good health.

The V gene is TRBV20-1, the J gene TRBJ1-4; TRBD1 is a possible D gene (5 bases). Deletions cut 0 bases from V and 0 bases from J, with 17 bases between. This CDR3 is built from 18 residues. Germline CDR1 DFQATT, CDR2 SNEGSKA (reference sequence). The CDR3 protein is CSAREGPAGGATNEKLFF. The CDR3 DNA follows: TGCAGTGCTAGAGAAGGACCCGCCGGGGGGGCAACTAATGAAAAACTGTTTTTT.

The V call is TRBV5-1, the J call TRBJ2-3, with D uncertain. The V and J ends lost 4 bases and 0 bases respectively, with 9 bases between them. Germline lookup yields CDR1 SGHRS and CDR2 YFSETQ. The CDR3 extends over 14 amino acids. In DNA form, the CDR3 reads TGCGCCAGCAGCGGCAGGCACAGCACAGATACGCAGTATTTT. Translation: CASSGRHSTDTQYF.

This clonotype was seen more than once but under ten times. The gene calls are TRBV14 and TRBJ2-5; no reliable D call. V lost 3 bases to trimming and J lost 3 bases, with 11 bases between them. The CDR3 loop spans 14 amino acids. Germline V gives CDR1 SGHDN, CDR2 FVKESK. The CDR3 protein is CASSHIGIKETQYF. The CDR3 nucleotides read TGTGCCAGCAGCCATATCGGTATCAAAGAGACCCAGTACTTC.

A remark on this clonotype: A much larger clone lies one base from this, so it may be a read error. Without the conserved terminal phenylalanine or tryptophan, this CDR3 likely stems from a read error. The V and J genes are TRBV4-1 and TRBJ2-5; D possibly corresponds to TRBD1 (6 bases). V was pared by 2 bases and J by 1 base, with 11 bases between. This CDR3 has 15 residues. From germline, CDR1 is MGHRA and CDR2 YSYEKL. The chain's CDR3 is CASSQKGEIQETQYC. In DNA, the CDR3 is TGCGCCAGCAGCCAAAAGGGGGAGATCCAAGAGACCCAGTACTGC.

The gene calls are TRBV28 and TRBJ1-1, with D possibly TRBD1 on 5 matching bases. The V end lost 4 bases, the J end lost 1 base, and 13 bases lay between the germline ends. The CDR3 contains 15 residues. Germline V lookup: CDR1 MDHEN, CDR2 SYDVKM. The CDR3 DNA follows: TGTGCCAGCAGTTCCTTTGGGGGAAGGAACACTGAAGCTTTCTTT. It translates to CASSSFGGRNTEAFF.

The chain carries TRBV12-5 and TRBJ2-1; D remains ambiguous. The V and J ends lost 1 base and 8 bases respectively, with 9 bases between them. This CDR3 region has 13 residues. Germline loops: CDR1 LGHNT, CDR2 FRNRAP. The CDR3 nucleotides are TGTGCTAGTGGTTTGGCTTCTTGGGATGAGCAGTTCTTC. Translated: CASGLASWDEQFF.

In this sample, this clonotype turned up once. J is TRBJ2-1 and V is TRBV10-3, with D possibly matching TRBD2 (7 bases). Germline-derived CDR1 and CDR2 are ENHRY and SYGVKD. The CDR3 consists of 15 residues. V lost 0 bases to trimming and J lost 6 bases, with 12 bases between them. CDR3 region: CAISESRGPGNEQFF. The CDR3 DNA is TGTGCCATCAGTGAGTCGCGGGGGCCGGGCAATGAGCAGTTCTTC.

The rearrangement uses TRBV6-2 or TRBV6-3 and TRBJ2-5; the match to TRBD2 covers 7 bases. The germline V gene has CDR1 MNHEY and CDR2 SVGEGT. V was clipped by 2 bases and J by 6 bases; unmatched bases: 12. The CDR3 contains 16 residues. CDR3 in amino acids: CASSYREDRGEKTQYF. The CDR3 DNA is TGTGCCAGCAGTTACCGGGAGGACCGAGGGGAAAAGACCCAGTACTTC.

This clonotype was seen a few times. The chain couples TRBV6-2 or TRBV6-3 to TRBJ2-7, with D possibly being TRBD1 (6 bases). Germline CDR1 is MNHEY and CDR2 is SVGEGT. The CDR3 spans 13 residues. Trimming took off 8 bases at V and 3 bases at J, with 14 bases between the two ends. The CDR3 is CASCWTADYEQYF. CDR3 DNA: TGTGCCAGCTGCTGGACAGCCGACTACGAGCAGTACTTC.

The CDR3 region has the DNA TGTGCCTTCACAGGCCTATCTCGAAACACTGAAGCTTTCTTT. This sequence encodes CAFTGLSRNTEAFF. The V call is TRBV30, the J call TRBJ1-1; possibly TRBD1 for D (5 bases). Trimming pared 7 bases from V and 2 bases from J, leaving 17 bases between. CDR1 is GTSNPN and CDR2 is SVGIG in the germline V gene (reference sequence). This CDR3 is built from 14 residues. Combining the CDR3 with reference TRBV30 and TRBJ1-1 gives the whole variable domain SQTIHQWPATLVQPVGSPLSLECTVEGTSNPNLYWYRQAAGRGLQLLFYSVGIGQISSEVPQNLSASRPQDRQFILSSKKLLLSDSGFYLCAFTGLSRNTEAFFGQGTRLTVV.

This chain uses TRBV20-1 with TRBJ2-3; D is uncertain. Germline assignment: CDR1 DFQATT and CDR2 SNEGSKA (reference sequence). V shed 1 base and J shed 2 bases, with 7 bases lying between them. The CDR3 runs 13 residues. The CDR3 DNA reads TGCAGTGCTAGAGGGTCTCACACAGATACGCAGTATTTT. It yields the protein CSARGSHTDTQYF.

V usage is TRBV12-3 or TRBV12-4 and J usage is TRBJ2-7, with D perhaps TRBD2 (7 bases). The CDR3 covers 15 residues. Deletions cut 6 bases from V and 2 bases from J, with 17 bases between. The CDR3 spells CASSWEPGGPYEQYF. Written as DNA, the CDR3 is TGTGCCAGCAGCTGGGAGCCGGGGGGCCCCTACGAGCAGTACTTC.

The rearrangement links TRBV28 to TRBJ2-7; D is tentatively TRBD1 or TRBD2 (5 bases each). CDR3 size: 14 residues. V gave up 8 bases and J gave up 0 bases, with 14 bases separating them. Germline V gene lookup returns CDR1 MDHEN and CDR2 SYDVKM. In nucleotides, the CDR3 is TGTGCCAGCCGAGCCAGAGGGGACTCCTACGAGCAGTACTTC. Translating gives CASRARGDSYEQYF.

This clonotype was observed a few times. This rearrangement joins TRBV4-1 to TRBJ2-1, with D uncertain. Germline assignment: CDR1 MGHRA and CDR2 YSYEKL. Trimming removed 1 base from V and 6 bases from J, with 7 bases in between. The CDR3 contains 13 residues. The CDR3 protein is CASSQVQSNEQFF. In DNA, the CDR3 is TGCGCCAGCAGCCAAGTACAAAGCAATGAGCAGTTCTTC.

This clonotype turned up a few times. V is TRBV6-1 and J is TRBJ2-7, with D perhaps TRBD1 (6 bases). Trimming pared 5 bases from V and 0 bases from J, leaving 14 bases between. The CDR3 sequence is 15 residues long. Germline CDR1 reads MNHNS; CDR2 reads SASEGT. Here the CDR3 DNA reads TGTGCCAGCAGTACACGGGACACCCCCTCCTACGAGCAGTACTTC. This codes for CASSTRDTPSYEQYF.

In the case of this clonotype: A far larger clone differs by one base, so this is likely a read error. The rearrangement joins TRBV7-2 to TRBJ2-3; D not resolved. This CDR3 has 12 residues. Germline CDR1 SGHTA, CDR2 FQGNSA. This CDR3 is CASSPYTDTRYF. The CDR3 DNA follows: TGTGCCAGCAGCCCCTACACAGATACGCGGTATTTT. The entire variable domain, with the rest obtained from reference TRBV7-2 and TRBJ2-3, is as follows: GAGVSQSPSNKVTEKGKDVELRCDPISGHTALYWYRQSLGQGLEFLIYFQGNSAPDKSGLPSDRFSAERTGGSVSTLTIQRTQQEDSAVYLCASSPYTDTRYFGPGTRLTVL.

The V call is TRBV20-1, the J call TRBJ2-3; maybe TRBD1 (6 bases). V was cut by 3 bases and J by 4 bases, with 14 bases left in between. Germline V lookup: CDR1 DFQATT, CDR2 SNEGSKA (reference sequence). The CDR3 sequence is 14 residues long. CDR3 in amino acids: CSARPGVWADTQYF. In DNA, the CDR3 is TGCAGTGCTAGGCCAGGGGTTTGGGCAGATACGCAGTATTTT.

This clonotype was found many times. This rearrangement joins TRBV18 to TRBJ2-7, with 7 bases that match TRBD1. The CDR3 runs to 15 residues. V was clipped by 3 bases and J by 5 bases; unmatched bases: 10. CDR1 is KGHSH and CDR2 is LQKENI in the germline V gene. The chain's CDR3 is CASSPSLTGIDEQYF. The CDR3 nucleotides read TGTGCCAGCTCACCGTCATTGACAGGGATCGACGAGCAGTACTTC.

This clonotype has a handful of counts. The chain has TRBV20-1 and TRBJ2-1; no firm D call. From germline, CDR1 is DFQATT and CDR2 SNEGSKA (reference sequence). The CDR3 runs 15 residues. V dropped 3 bases and J dropped 0 bases, with 12 bases sitting between them. DNA of the CDR3: TGCAGTGCTAGCCCTAGGCGGAGCTCCTACAATGAGCAGTTCTTC. It translates to CSASPRRSSYNEQFF.

This chain connects TRBV28 to TRBJ2-7; D unclear. Germline loops: CDR1 MDHEN, CDR2 SYDVKM. The V end lost 6 bases, the J end lost 0 bases, and 15 bases lay between the germline ends. This CDR3 comprises 15 residues. The CDR3 nucleotides are TGTGCCAGCAGAGTTTCGGGTCCCAGCTCCTACGAGCAGTACTTC. Protein sequence: CASRVSGPSSYEQYF.

This clonotype was seen a handful of times. The chain recombines TRBV20-1 with TRBJ1-5; 8 nucleotides agree with TRBD1. The V and J ends lost 0 bases and 6 bases, in that order; junction bases with no gene match: 4. This CDR3 region has 14 residues. The germline V gene encodes CDR1 DFQATT and CDR2 SNEGSKA (reference sequence). This chain's CDR3 is CSARDPQGAQPQHF. DNA of the CDR3: TGCAGTGCTAGAGATCCGCAGGGGGCTCAGCCCCAGCATTTT.

This chain connects TRBV20-1 to TRBJ2-2, with 7 bases that match TRBD1. The germline CDR1 and CDR2 sequences are DFQATT and SNEGSKA (reference sequence). V was pared by 1 base and J by 5 bases, with 4 bases of the junction left unmatched. The CDR3 spans 14 residues. The DNA for the CDR3 is TGCAGTGCTAGAGCACAGGGACAGACCGGGGAGCTGTTTTTT. Residues: CSARAQGQTGELFF.

This clonotype appeared a few times. DNA for the CDR3: TGCAGTGCGCCCCCCGTGGGGAGGGAAATTTGGACTGAAGCTTTCTTT. Translation: CSAPPVGREIWTEAFF. The chain has TRBV20-1 and TRBJ1-1; no reliable D call. The CDR3 spans 16 residues. Per germline, CDR1 DFQATT and CDR2 SNEGSKA (reference sequence). V lost 6 bases and J 5 bases, leaving 25 bases between the germline ends.

The genes are TRBV20-1 and TRBJ2-3; D uncertain. The CDR3 spans 15 residues. CDR1 DFQATT and CDR2 SNEGSKA come from the germline V gene (reference sequence). V was shortened by 3 bases and J by 3 bases, with 16 bases between the two germline ends. For the CDR3, the DNA is TGCAGTGCTAGGGCTAGAAAGGTTATTACAGATACGCAGTATTTT. Residues: CSARARKVITDTQYF.

This chain connects TRBV20-1 to TRBJ1-6; TRBD1 aligns across 7 bases. J gave up 7 bases and V 3 bases, and 3 bases lay outside the gene matches. The CDR3 length is 13 residues. Germline CDR1 DFQATT, CDR2 SNEGSKA (reference sequence). In DNA form, the CDR3 reads TGCAGTGCTAGGGCAGGGGGGAATTCACCCCTCCACTTT. This translates into CSARAGGNSPLHF.

This rearrangement joins TRBV3-1 to TRBJ2-1; D is perhaps TRBD2 (7 bases). The CDR3 loop spans 18 amino acids. Per the germline V gene, CDR1 is LGHDT and CDR2 is YNNKEL (reference sequence). V dropped 1 base and J dropped 6 bases, with 22 bases sitting between them. CDR3 coding DNA: TGTGCCAGCAGCCAAGTTATTACGGGGGGCCACTCTGGCAATGAGCAGTTCTTC. Amino acids: CASSQVITGGHSGNEQFF.

This clonotype was recorded a few times. V is TRBV20-1 and J is TRBJ2-7; either TRBD1 or TRBD2 may supply D (5 bases each). The CDR3 length is 13 residues. V was trimmed by 0 bases and J by 6 bases, leaving 12 bases between them. Per germline, CDR1 DFQATT and CDR2 SNEGSKA (reference sequence). The CDR3 nucleotides are TGCAGTGCTAGAGACCGTGTGAGGGGCGAGCAGTACTTC. It specifies CSARDRVRGEQYF.

This clonotype was seen more than once but under ten times. The V call is TRBV6-8, the J call TRBJ2-7; 9 positions match TRBD1. The germline V gene encodes CDR1 MNHGY and CDR2 SAAAGT. CDR3 length equals 15 residues. V gave up 3 bases and J gave up 5 bases; unmatched junction bases: 8. The CDR3 nucleotides are TGTGCCAGCAGTTATCTACAGGGGGCTTTAAACGAGCAGTACTTC. Translated, it gives CASSYLQGALNEQYF.

The rearrangement uses TRBV9 and TRBJ2-7, with a possible D match to TRBD2 (6 bases). The CDR3 runs to 15 residues. Germline CDR1 is SGDLS and CDR2 is YYNGEE. V gave up 0 bases and J gave up 2 bases, with 12 bases separating them. The CDR3: CASSVDGGKPYEQYF. CDR3 bases: TGTGCCAGCAGCGTAGATGGGGGGAAACCCTACGAGCAGTACTTC.

This clonotype was seen a few times. The gene calls are TRBV7-8 and TRBJ2-1; perhaps TRBD1 as D (6 bases). The CDR3 contains 15 residues. Trimming stripped 7 bases from V and 0 bases from J, with 13 bases between. Germline values: CDR1 SGHVS, CDR2 FQNEAQ. The CDR3 region has the DNA TGTGCCAGCACCAAGGGGGTTGTCTCCTACAATGAGCAGTTCTTC. Amino acid sequence: CASTKGVVSYNEQFF.